This T cell receptor beta chain was retrieved from a study of T cells in localized non-small cell lung cancer (dated by TCRdb to 2018 to 2020). Study-level background: The study examined T cell repertoires in roughly 240 patients with early-stage NSCLC and compared tumors with uninvolved tumor-adjacent lungs. All 230 or so NSCLC patients in the cohort were treatment-naive and had localized lung tumors that were resected. NSCLC patients had a mean age of around 70 years, and around 130 were male and 85 to 110 female.

TCR beta CDR3 regions were sequenced from DNA using the immunoSEQ Assay. The study's processing was this. T cell density was computed as TCR beta template counts normalized to usable DNA estimated by amplifying housekeeping genes. Richness was estimated using the preseqR package, with extrapolation to 400,000 templates for PBMC samples and to 120,000 templates for tissue samples. Clonality was defined by subtracting Pielou's evenness from one. Differential abundance testing on productive amino-acid clonotypes, with a minimum total count of 5 and an alpha of 0.1, was used to identify tissue-enriched TCRs. The Jaccard Index and the Morisita Overlap Index were used to measure how much the repertoires overlapped between compartments. GLIPH clustered TCR beta CDR3s with public tetramer-defined viral CDR3s; viral motifs required at least three viral sequences plus V-gene enrichment. In TCRdb, the immuneACCESS table is reduced to in-frame sequences with V and J assigned. These tables do not hold every clone; where another copy was compared, an unresolved V gene accounts for under half, and the others remain unexplained. V, J and clone size were drawn from that table, and D and trimming were deduced from the DNA. Across this sample there are 52,000 or so clones, with roughly 90% seen only once. Of the sample, 15% to 20% is held by the ten largest clones.

The full study reports these points: Uninvolved tumor-adjacent lung showed the highest T cell clonality, higher than tumor, which suggests more focused antigenic responses in the uninvolved tumor-adjacent lung. Longer overall survival was associated with higher blood T cell density, whereas shorter survival was associated with higher adjacent-lung clonality. Multi-region tumor sequencing was not performed, so intratumor heterogeneity could not be excluded. A median of roughly 60 of the top 100 tumor clones were detected in paired uninvolved adjacent lung, and some 28 of these tumor clones were also found among the top 100 clones of the paired uninvolved adjacent lung. Because the study design was exploratory, TCR variables were selected using unadjusted p-values without false-discovery rate correction.

This clone has a single count. The target of this receptor is not known. There are no base qualities to consult, and no much larger clone falls within one base. Taken from the germline V gene, the CDR1 and CDR2 loops are MRHNA and SNTAGT. The V end gives up 0 bases and the J end 6 bases, leaving 10 bases in the junction not matched to a gene. The CDR3 goes from the cysteine to the phenylalanine over 17 residues. The read is trimmed to its CDR3 DNA, 51 bases read in frame from base 1. At diagnosis, tumor, uninvolved tumor-adjacent lung and peripheral blood were collected and then preserved as a mix of FFPE and fresh-frozen material. For TCR repertoire profiling, blood samples were analyzed in the form of peripheral blood mononuclear cells.

This receptor was taken from a male donor older than 55 with stage III squamous cell lung carcinoma. The material sequenced was peripheral blood, taken before any cancer treatment. The sequence joins TRBV6-4 to TRBJ1-5, and 8 junction bases match TRBD1. The nucleotide sequence reads TGTGCCAGCAGTGACTCGATCTTGGACAGGGTCCCTCAGCCCCAGCATTTT. Translated, it gives CASSDSILDRVPQPQHF.